The present T cell receptor beta chain was sequenced within a study of molecular identifiers for immune sequencing clone quantification. Study background: For replicates, RNA isolated from approximately 20,000 or 98,000 naive CD8 cells was divided into five portions, of which four were sequenced.

Notes on the study in general: Whereas naive cells kept under 1% of molecules in clones above 20 RNA copies, such clones held over 97% in effectors.

Both previously described methods and listed TCR primers were employed to make bulk TCR libraries. TCRdb re-derived calls from the PCR reads in MiXCR, one entry per CDR3 protein. The sample yields approximately 500,000 distinct CDR3 sequences, roughly 26% seen once. This CDR3 spans 14 amino acids. V dropped 4 bases and J dropped 4 bases, with 15 bases sitting between them. CDR1 and CDR2 (germline): SGHRS, YFSETQ. Sorting was used to obtain naive CD8 T cells (CD8+CD4-CCR7+CD45RA+). This clonotype appeared many times. Its antigen is unknown. The receptor's source is a human donor in good health. Some libraries in this study had Jurkat cell RNA spiked in. This sequence joins TRBV5-1 and TRBJ2-7; D may be TRBD2 (5 bases). Specimen: naive CD8+ T cells from blood, with Jurkat cell RNA spiked in. Subset defined: FACS-sorted CD8+CD4-CCR7+CD45RA+ naive T cells. CDR3 nucleotides: TGCGCCAGCAGCGTGGTCGGGGATAATTACGAGCAGTACTTC. Its protein product is CASSVVGDNYEQYF.